The clone carrying this TCR beta chain was seen once. Profiled with immunoSEQ multiplex PCR; TCRdb holds only in-frame clones, not every one. The sample comprises tens of thousands of clones, approximately 90% of which are singletons, and around 40% rests with the top ten. Deletions cut 0 bases from V and 0 bases from J, with 8 bases between. Looked up from germline, CDR1 is WSHSY and CDR2 is SAAADI. The CDR3 has 15 residues. These data belong to a study of blood T cell repertoires in COVID-19. In the study overall: Collection of acute and convalescent COVID-19 samples took place in the United States, Italy and Spain.

The sequence was collected from a man between 60 and 70 years old with active or convalescent COVID-19. V gene TRBV10-2 combines with J gene TRBJ1-1; maybe TRBD1 (6 bases). Source material: peripheral blood. CDR3 loop: CASSESRTVNTEAFF. CDR3 nucleotides: TGCGCCAGCAGTGAGTCAAGGACAGTGAACACTGAAGCTTTCTTT.